This T cell receptor beta chain was identified in a study of shared clonotypes between healthy human individuals (dated by TCRdb to 2020 to 2021). In the study overall: A couple of women and a few men aged 18 to 49 years were included in the cohort. Blood TCR repertoires of about 5 healthy adults were deeply sequenced to estimate repertoire size and the extent of clonotype sharing between individuals. Leukapheresis yielded between about 0.94 and 9 billion PBMCs per donor. To increase sequencing depth and limit assay-specific biases, TCR repertoire library preparation and sequencing were carried out by different laboratories using diverse techniques. Per donor, three plates each were used for CD4 naive and CD4 memory, two for CD8 naive, and one for CD8 memory. General findings and caveats noted by the study authors: Incomplete sequencing was indicated by rarefaction of sorted-subset datasets, despite the large sequencing depth. The genetic and exposure-history diversity represented was limited by the small number of donors. Sampling was limited to blood, and TCR repertoires in tissue likely differ from TCR repertoires in blood. Higher generation probabilities were observed for clonotypes shared by all four sorted-subset donors than for non-shared clonotypes. Pairwise subsampling indicated that sequencing depth was expected to affect the degree of clonotype sharing among donors. Estimated clonotype richness was generally larger for naive than for memory subsets. Across a few donors, 4.5% to 6.5% of naive CD4, approximately 3.5% of naive CD8, about 2% of memory CD4, and 0.3% to 0.45% of memory CD8 clonotypes were shared.

V lost 1 base and J lost 4 bases, and the count of bases not matched to a germline gene is 6. Reading from cysteine to phenylalanine, the CDR3 counts 16 amino acids. Solely the CDR3 DNA is kept, with 48 bases framed from the first base. CDR1 LNHDA and CDR2 SQIVND are derived from the germline V gene (reference sequence). The donors were healthy, HIV-negative adults with no recently reported acute infections or vaccinations. All donors were Caucasian adults living in Nashville, Tennessee, USA. CD4+ T cells were enriched by magnetic negative selection; naive cells were then positively selected on CD45RA, and the negative fraction formed the memory subset. After blood collection by leukapheresis, PBMCs were isolated using Ficoll-Histopaque density gradient centrifugation and then cryopreserved in the vapor phase of liquid nitrogen. Analytical flow cytometry was used to check the purity and quantity of every magnetically sorted T cell population. Genomic DNA was isolated from every sorted fraction and measured by UV absorbance on a Nanodrop 2000c.

Using the deep immunoSEQ assay, TCR CDR3 regions were amplified from genomic DNA by multiplex PCR. For each cell subset, the extracted genomic DNA was distributed evenly across all wells of several immunoSEQ 96-well plates, and each plate served as one replicate. For sorted subsets, roughly 200 ng of genomic DNA, equivalent to around 30,000 T cell genomes, went into each replicate PCR. The purified libraries were quantified using a Qubit 3.0 fluorometer, sized with a Bioanalyzer 2100, and then quantified again using the KAPA Library Quantification kit. A separate single-read 150-cycle Illumina NextSeq 550 flow cell was used to sequence each immunoSEQ 96-well plate. On the study's bioinformatics: Because the immunoSEQ output included only junctional sequences and no quality scores, the filtering could not be the same as the filtering used for full-length reads. Sequences were annotated with PyIR, a Python wrapper for IgBLAST v1.9, and V/J genes and CDR3 were assigned using IMGT germline references. Reads were filtered out if the reads had weak V/J assignments (E-value above 1e-6), no CDR3, stop codons, out-of-frame junctions, or ambiguous translated residues. V3J clonotypes were defined as sequences sharing the same inferred V gene, J gene, and CDR3 amino acid sequence. To compute the percentage overlap between repertoires, the number of shared unique clonotypes was divided by the size of the smaller repertoire. RTK rarefaction, the Chao1 estimator, and Recon v2.1 estimates of unobserved clonotypes were used to assess repertoire richness. OLGA was used to compute generation probabilities for all TCRbeta clonotypes that the gDNA method yielded from several donors. TCRdb holds this immuneACCESS table with in-frame rearrangements only. Some clones are missing; in checked studies, unresolved V genes explain under half, and the rest has no known cause. V, J and clone size are those of that table, while D and trimming were read from the DNA. The sample records more than 500,000 clones, roughly 95% of which are singletons. The top ten clones comprise 0.05% to 0.08% of the sample.

A word on this clone: The antigen this receptor binds is unknown. Per-nucleotide qualities are absent, and no much larger clonotype sits a single base away.

Here the chain combines TRBV19 and TRBJ2-1; 8 bases in the middle match TRBD2. What was sequenced was naive CD4+ T cells sorted from blood. The sample's cell subset or site, from its label and the paper: CD45RA+ positively selected. The source is a woman in her 30s in good health. The nucleotide sequence is given as TGTGCCAGTAGTATAGGACCGGGACTAGATTACAATGAGCAGTTCTTC. Its translation is CASSIGPGLDYNEQFF. Where the CDR3 stops, the reference TRBV19 and TRBJ2-1 genes take over; the full variable domain is DGGITQSPKYLFRKEGQNVTLSCEQNLNHDAMYWYRQDPGQGLRLIYYSQIVNDFQKGDIAEGYSVSREKKESFPLTVTSAQKNPTAFYLCASSIGPGLDYNEQFFGPGTRLTVL.